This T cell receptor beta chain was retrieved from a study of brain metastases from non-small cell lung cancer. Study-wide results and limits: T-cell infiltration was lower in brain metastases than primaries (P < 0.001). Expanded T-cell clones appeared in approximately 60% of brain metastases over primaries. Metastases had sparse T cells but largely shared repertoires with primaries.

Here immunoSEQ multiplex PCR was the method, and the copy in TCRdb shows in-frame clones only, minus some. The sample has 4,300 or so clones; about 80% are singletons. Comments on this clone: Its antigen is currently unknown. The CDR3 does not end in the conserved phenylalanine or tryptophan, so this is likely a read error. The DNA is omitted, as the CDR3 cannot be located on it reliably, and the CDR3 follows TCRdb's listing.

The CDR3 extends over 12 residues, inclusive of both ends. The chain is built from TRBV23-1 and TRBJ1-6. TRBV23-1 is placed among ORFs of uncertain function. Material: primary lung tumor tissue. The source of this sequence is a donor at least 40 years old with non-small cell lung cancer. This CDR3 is CASSQPPRREGS.